This T cell receptor (beta chain) is from a study of T-cell reconstitution after alpha-beta-depleted transplantation in children. Findings of the study overall: Several hundred rapidly expanded clones from non-depleted graft cells reportedly supplied alpha-beta T cells about two months post-transplant. By one year post-transplant, T-cell counts and diversity largely arose from T cells that were newly produced. Some patients' high day-60 TCRbeta diversity was traced to surviving recipient T cells and thymic progenitors.

This clonotype was seen ten or more times. The target antigen is unknown. This sample's TCRbeta library carried unique molecular identifier barcodes. TCRdb re-derived calls from the PCR reads in MiXCR, one entry per CDR3 protein. The data hold some 190,000 distinct CDR3 sequences, with more than 9.5% observed a single time. The sequences come from PBMCs, collected before TCRalphabeta/CD19-depleted stem cell transplant. This TCR was sampled from a boy aged 2 to 10 with acute myeloid leukemia, due to receive a stem cell transplant.

DNA of the CDR3: TGTGCCAGCAGTTACCCGCCCCCGGGGACTAGCGGAGGAGATAGGAACACCGGGGAGCTGTTTTTT. Its protein is CASSYPPPGTSGGDRNTGELFF. The V and J genes are TRBV6-2 or TRBV6-3 and TRBJ2-2, with 11 bases fitting TRBD2. The CDR3 covers 22 residues. The ends lost 2 bases at V and 1 base at J; junction bases unmatched: 18. Germline CDR1 and CDR2: MNHEY and SVGEGT.